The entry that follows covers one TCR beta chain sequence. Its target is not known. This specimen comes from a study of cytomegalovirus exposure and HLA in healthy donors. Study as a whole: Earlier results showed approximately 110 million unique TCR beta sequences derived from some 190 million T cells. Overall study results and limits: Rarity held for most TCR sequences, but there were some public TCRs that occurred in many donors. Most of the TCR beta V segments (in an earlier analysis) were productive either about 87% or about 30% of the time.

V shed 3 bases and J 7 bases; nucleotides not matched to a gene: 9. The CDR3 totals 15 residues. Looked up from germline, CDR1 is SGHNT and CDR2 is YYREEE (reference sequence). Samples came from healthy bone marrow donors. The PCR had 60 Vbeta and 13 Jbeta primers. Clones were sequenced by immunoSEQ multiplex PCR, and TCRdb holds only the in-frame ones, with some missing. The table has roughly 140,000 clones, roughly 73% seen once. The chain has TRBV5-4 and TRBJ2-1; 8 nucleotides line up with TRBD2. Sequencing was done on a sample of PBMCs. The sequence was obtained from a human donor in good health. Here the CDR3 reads CASSWGGGGPNEQFF. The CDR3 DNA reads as TGTGCCAGCAGCTGGGGGGGCGGGGGGCCGAATGAGCAGTTCTTC.